A single sample is the source of the 11 T cell receptor beta chains below, sequenced in a study of T cell responses to AZD1222 COVID-19 vaccine (TCRdb year 2021). The meaning of the sample's time point label: baseline before first vaccination. The library was produced with the immunoSEQ multiplex PCR assay. The clones in this table, taken by TCRdb from immuneACCESS, are in-frame only. Not every clone is retained; where verified, under half of the shortfall comes from an unresolved V gene, and the cause of the rest is unknown. This sample has 150,000 to 200,000 clones in its table, and about 90% of those were observed once. About 6% of the sample lies in the top ten. Sequencing used peripheral blood, obtained on day 0 of AZD1222 vaccination. The receptors were sampled from an adult in good health.

The V and J genes are TRBV7-2 and TRBJ2-5; 7 bases align to TRBD2. The V and J ends lost 3 bases and 5 bases, in that order; junction bases with no gene match: 6. Germline V gives CDR1 SGHTA, CDR2 FQGNSA. This CDR3 region has 14 residues. CDR3 residues: CASSFGGRRETQYF. The CDR3 region has the DNA TGTGCCAGCAGCTTCGGGGGGAGAAGGGAGACCCAGTACTTC.

This chain joins TRBV3-1 (or the pseudogene TRBV3-2) and TRBJ1-3; 8 positions agree with TRBD1. CDR3 size: 16 residues. V gave up 4 bases and J gave up 4 bases; unmatched junction bases: 9. CDR1 and CDR2 from the germline V gene are LGHDT and YNNKEL (reference sequence). Here the CDR3 reads CASSLDRGAGGNTIYF. The DNA of the CDR3 is TGTGCCAGCAGCCTCGACAGGGGCGCCGGGGGAAACACCATATATTTT.

The chain couples TRBV5-6 to TRBJ1-4, with TRBD1 matching 9 bases. J lost 0 bases, V lost 0 bases, and 3 bases had no gene match. This CDR3 comprises 17 residues. Per germline, CDR1 SGHDT and CDR2 YYEEEE. The CDR3 sequence is CASSLGTGVPTNEKLFF. In DNA form, the CDR3 reads TGTGCCAGCAGCTTGGGGACAGGGGTGCCAACTAATGAAAAACTGTTTTTT.

This chain joins TRBV5-6 and TRBJ1-2; 11 bases map to TRBD1. The CDR3 is 16 residues long. Per the germline V gene, CDR1 is SGHDT and CDR2 is YYEEEE. The J segment lost 3 bases and the V segment lost 4 bases, leaving 8 bases of the junction unmatched. The CDR3 sequence: CASSPGQGAVYYGYTF. Written as DNA, the CDR3 is TGTGCCAGCAGCCCAGGACAGGGGGCTGTCTACTATGGCTACACCTTC.

This chain uses TRBV20-1 with TRBJ2-7; weak D call: TRBD2 (6 bases). The CDR3 spans 16 residues. The V end was cut by 3 bases, the J end by 5 bases, with 23 bases between. From germline, CDR1 is DFQATT and CDR2 SNEGSKA (reference sequence). The CDR3 sequence: CSASISGRLIRHEQYF. As DNA, the CDR3 is TGCAGTGCTAGTATCTCGGGGAGGTTAATAAGGCACGAGCAGTACTTC.

The rearrangement joins TRBV6-5 to TRBJ1-5, with D unclear. Germline V gene data show CDR1 as MNHEY and CDR2 as SVGAGI. The V end was cut by 2 bases, the J end by 5 bases, with 7 bases between. The CDR3 is 13 amino acids. The CDR3 region has the DNA TGTGCCAGCAGTTACGAGCGTTATCAGCCCCAGCATTTT. Its translation: CASSYERYQPQHF.

In nucleotides, the CDR3 is TGTGCCAGTAGTACACTAGCGGAAGCCAAAAACATTCAGTACTTC. This sequence encodes CASSTLAEAKNIQYF. The genes are TRBV19 and TRBJ2-4; 8 nucleotides agree with TRBD2. Germline CDR1 LNHDA, CDR2 SQIVND (reference sequence). The ends lost 4 bases at V and 0 bases at J; junction bases unmatched: 2. CDR3 length equals 15 residues.

The J gene is TRBJ2-3, the V gene TRBV28; 9 bases match TRBD1. This CDR3 comprises 13 residues. Germline CDR1 is MDHEN and CDR2 is SYDVKM. V trimming: 7 bases; J trimming: 5 bases; junction bases outside the gene matches: 4. For the CDR3, the DNA is TGTGCCAGCAAGGGGACAGGGATAGATACGCAGTATTTT. It encodes CASKGTGIDTQYF.

CDR3 DNA: TGTGCCAGCAGTTTCGTTGGAGGGGGCTCTGGGGCCAACGTCCTGACTTTC. As protein: CASSFVGGGSGANVLTF. The chain is built from TRBV28 and TRBJ2-6; TRBD1 or TRBD2 may be the D gene (6 bases each). Germline lookup yields CDR1 MDHEN and CDR2 SYDVKM. Trimming took off 3 bases at V and 0 bases at J, with 12 bases between the two ends. There are 17 residues in the CDR3.

Comments on this clone: The same CDR3 arises from other DNA sequences in this sample as well. The V and J genes are TRBV28 and TRBJ1-4; D is ambiguous. Per the germline V gene, CDR1 is MDHEN and CDR2 is SYDVKM. V lost 3 bases and J lost 2, with 7 bases in between. CDR3 length: 14 amino acids. This CDR3 is CASSLGGTNEKLFF. CDR3 in DNA: TGTGCCAGCAGTTTGGGTGGGACTAATGAAAAACTGTTTTTT.

This CDR3 reads CAIRQRITGDQFSPSPLHF. The CDR3 DNA reads TGTGCCATCAGGCAACGAATCACAGGGGACCAGTTTAGCCCTTCACCCCTCCACTTT. The rearrangement joins TRBV10-3 to TRBJ1-6, with TRBD1 matching over 7 bases. In germline, CDR1 is ENHRY, CDR2 SYGVKD. The CDR3 contains 19 residues. V gave up 6 bases and J gave up 9 bases; unmatched junction bases: 23.